The entry below gives a single T cell receptor (beta chain) sequence along with its context. The data derive from a study of blood T cell repertoires in COVID-19. Study details: PBMCs, B-cell-depleted T cells, or T cells provided the cDNA or gDNA that made up the material.

Trimming took 6 bases from V and 7 from J, leaving 13 bases between them. The length of the CDR3 is 12 residues. Some clones are missing from TCRdb's copy, which holds only in-frame ones; the method was immunoSEQ multiplex PCR. The data contain fewer than 300,000 clones, roughly nine tenths of them singletons. The chain couples TRBV12-3 or TRBV12-4 to TRBJ2-7; possible D gene TRBD1, 5 bases. The sequencing input was peripheral blood. This receptor was taken from a woman aged 25-40 years with COVID-19, enrolled during active disease. The CDR3 DNA is TGTGCCAGCAGACAATCAGGGAAAGAGCAGTACTTC. This codes for CASRQSGKEQYF.